This T cell receptor beta chain is from a study of beta chain features in type 1 diabetes. This clone was detected ten times or more. Since all of the isolated RNA was reverse transcribed, expressed TCRB transcripts were what got sequenced. Clones were read by immunoSEQ multiplex PCR, and TCRdb kept only the in-frame ones, dropping some. The sample yields hundreds of thousands of clones, around 15% seen once. Germline V CDR1 and CDR2: KGHSH, LQKENI. V was trimmed by 8 bases and J by 5 bases, leaving 16 bases between them. This CDR3 contains 15 residues. The sequence derives from a man aged 25 to 40 in good health. This rearrangement joins TRBV18 to TRBJ1-6; maybe TRBD1 (5 bases). Sequenced: central memory CD4+ T cells from blood. The CDR3 reads CASRTGGSNNSPLHF. DNA of the CDR3: TGTGCCAGCCGGACCGGGGGGTCCAATAATTCACCCCTCCACTTT.